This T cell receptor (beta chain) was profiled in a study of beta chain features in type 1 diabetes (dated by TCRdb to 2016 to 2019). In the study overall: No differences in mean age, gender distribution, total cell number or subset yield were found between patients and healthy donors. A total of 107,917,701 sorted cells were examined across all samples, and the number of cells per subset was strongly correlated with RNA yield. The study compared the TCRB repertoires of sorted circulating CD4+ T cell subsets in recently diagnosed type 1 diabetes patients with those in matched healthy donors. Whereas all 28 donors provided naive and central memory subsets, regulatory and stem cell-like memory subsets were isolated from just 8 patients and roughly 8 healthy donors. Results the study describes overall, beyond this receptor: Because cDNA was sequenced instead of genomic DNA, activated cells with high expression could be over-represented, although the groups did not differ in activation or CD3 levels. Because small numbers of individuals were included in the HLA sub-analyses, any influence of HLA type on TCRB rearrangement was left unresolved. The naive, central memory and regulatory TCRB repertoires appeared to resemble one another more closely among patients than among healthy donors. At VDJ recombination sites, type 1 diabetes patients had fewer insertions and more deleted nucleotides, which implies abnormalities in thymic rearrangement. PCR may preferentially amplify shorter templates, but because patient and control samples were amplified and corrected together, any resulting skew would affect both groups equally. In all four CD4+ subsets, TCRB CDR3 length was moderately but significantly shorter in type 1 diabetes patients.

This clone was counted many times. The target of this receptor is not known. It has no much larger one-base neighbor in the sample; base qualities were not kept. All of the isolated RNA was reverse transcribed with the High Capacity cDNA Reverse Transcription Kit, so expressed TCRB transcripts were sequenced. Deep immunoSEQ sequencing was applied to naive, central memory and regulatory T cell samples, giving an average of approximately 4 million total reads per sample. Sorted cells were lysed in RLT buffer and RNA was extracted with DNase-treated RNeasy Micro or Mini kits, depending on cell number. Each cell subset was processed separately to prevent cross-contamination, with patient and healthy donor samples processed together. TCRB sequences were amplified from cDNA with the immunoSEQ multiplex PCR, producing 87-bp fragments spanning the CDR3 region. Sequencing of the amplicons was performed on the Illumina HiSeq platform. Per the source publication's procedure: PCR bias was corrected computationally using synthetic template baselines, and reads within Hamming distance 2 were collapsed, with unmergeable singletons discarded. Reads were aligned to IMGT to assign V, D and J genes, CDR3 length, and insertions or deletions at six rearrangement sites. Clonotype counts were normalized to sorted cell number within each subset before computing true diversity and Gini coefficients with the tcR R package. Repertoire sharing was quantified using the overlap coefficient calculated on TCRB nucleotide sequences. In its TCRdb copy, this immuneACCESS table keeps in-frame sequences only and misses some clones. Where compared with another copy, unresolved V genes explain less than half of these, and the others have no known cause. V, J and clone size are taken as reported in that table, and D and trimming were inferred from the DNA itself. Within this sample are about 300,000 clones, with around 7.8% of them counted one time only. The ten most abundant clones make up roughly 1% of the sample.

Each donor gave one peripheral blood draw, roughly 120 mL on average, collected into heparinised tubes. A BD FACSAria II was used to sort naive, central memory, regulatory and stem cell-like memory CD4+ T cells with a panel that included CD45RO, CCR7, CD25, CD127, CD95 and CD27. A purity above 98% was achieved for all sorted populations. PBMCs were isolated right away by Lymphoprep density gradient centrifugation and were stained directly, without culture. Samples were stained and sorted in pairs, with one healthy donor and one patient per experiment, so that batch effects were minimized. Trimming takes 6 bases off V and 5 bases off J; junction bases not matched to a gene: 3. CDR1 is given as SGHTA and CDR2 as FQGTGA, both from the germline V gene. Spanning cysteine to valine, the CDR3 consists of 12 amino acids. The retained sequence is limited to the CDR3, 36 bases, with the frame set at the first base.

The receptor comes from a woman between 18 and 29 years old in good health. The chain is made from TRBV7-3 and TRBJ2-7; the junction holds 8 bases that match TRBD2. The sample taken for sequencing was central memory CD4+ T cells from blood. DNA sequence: TGTGCCAGCAGAGCGGGGGTGAACGAGCAGTACGTC. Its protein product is CASRAGVNEQYV.